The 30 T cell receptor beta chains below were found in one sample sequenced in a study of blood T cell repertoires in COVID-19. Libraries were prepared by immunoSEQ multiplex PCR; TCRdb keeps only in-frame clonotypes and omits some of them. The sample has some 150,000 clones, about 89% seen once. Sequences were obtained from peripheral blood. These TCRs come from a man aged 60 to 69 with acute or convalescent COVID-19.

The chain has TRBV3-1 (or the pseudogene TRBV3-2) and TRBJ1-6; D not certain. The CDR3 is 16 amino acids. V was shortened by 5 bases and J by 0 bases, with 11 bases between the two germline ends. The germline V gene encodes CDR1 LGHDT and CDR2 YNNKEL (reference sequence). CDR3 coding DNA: TGTGCCAGCAGCTACATGGAGGGCTCCTATAATTCACCCCTCCACTTT. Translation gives CASSYMEGSYNSPLHF.

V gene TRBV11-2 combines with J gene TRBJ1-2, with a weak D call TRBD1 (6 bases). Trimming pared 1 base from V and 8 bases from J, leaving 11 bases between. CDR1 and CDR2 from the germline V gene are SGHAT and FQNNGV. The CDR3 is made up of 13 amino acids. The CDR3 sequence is CASSLVGGQGYTF. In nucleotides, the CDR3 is TGTGCCAGCAGCTTAGTCGGGGGGCAAGGCTACACCTTC.

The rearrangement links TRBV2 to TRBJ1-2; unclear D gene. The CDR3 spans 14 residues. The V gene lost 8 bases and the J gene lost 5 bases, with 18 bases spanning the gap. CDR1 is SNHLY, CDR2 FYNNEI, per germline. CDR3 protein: CASSARDRSYGYTF. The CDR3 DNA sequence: TGTGCCAGCTCCGCCAGAGACCGGAGTTATGGCTACACCTTC.

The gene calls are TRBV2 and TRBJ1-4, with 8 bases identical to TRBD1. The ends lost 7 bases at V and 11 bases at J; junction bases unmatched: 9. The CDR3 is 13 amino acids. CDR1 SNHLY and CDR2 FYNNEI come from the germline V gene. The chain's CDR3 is CASKGQGLEKLFF. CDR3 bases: TGTGCCAGCAAAGGACAGGGTTTGGAGAAACTGTTTTTT.

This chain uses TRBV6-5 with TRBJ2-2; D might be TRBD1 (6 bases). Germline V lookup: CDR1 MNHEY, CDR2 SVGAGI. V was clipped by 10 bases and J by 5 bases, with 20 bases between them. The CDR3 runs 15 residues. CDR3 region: CAKRKTGSRTGELFF. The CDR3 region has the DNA TGTGCCAAGAGAAAAACAGGGAGTAGAACCGGGGAGCTGTTTTTT.

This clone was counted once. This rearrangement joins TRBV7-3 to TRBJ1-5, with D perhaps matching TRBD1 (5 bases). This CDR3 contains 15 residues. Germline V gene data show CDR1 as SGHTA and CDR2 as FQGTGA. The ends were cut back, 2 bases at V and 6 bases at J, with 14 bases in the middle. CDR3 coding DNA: TGTGCCAGCAGCTTACGGCAGGGTAGAATTCAGCCCCAGCATTTT. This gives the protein CASSLRQGRIQPQHF.

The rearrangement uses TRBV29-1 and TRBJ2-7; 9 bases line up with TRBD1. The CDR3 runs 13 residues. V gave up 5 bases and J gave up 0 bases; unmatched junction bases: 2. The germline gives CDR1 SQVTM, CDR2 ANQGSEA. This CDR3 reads CSVRTGASYEQYF. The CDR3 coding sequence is TGCAGCGTTAGGACAGGGGCCTCCTACGAGCAGTACTTC.

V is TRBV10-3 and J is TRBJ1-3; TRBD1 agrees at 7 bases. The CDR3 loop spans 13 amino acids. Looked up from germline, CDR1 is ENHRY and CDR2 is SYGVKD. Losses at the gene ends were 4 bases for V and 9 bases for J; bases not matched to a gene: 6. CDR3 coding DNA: TGTGCCATCAGTGCTGACAGGGTGAGCACCATATATTTT. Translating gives CAISADRVSTIYF.

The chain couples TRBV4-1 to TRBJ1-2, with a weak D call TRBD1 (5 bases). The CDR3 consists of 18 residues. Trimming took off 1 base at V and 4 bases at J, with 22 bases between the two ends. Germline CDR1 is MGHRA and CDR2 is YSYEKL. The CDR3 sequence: CASSQVLGGWDGTYGYTF. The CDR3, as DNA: TGCGCCAGCAGCCAAGTTCTGGGAGGATGGGACGGGACCTATGGCTACACCTTC.

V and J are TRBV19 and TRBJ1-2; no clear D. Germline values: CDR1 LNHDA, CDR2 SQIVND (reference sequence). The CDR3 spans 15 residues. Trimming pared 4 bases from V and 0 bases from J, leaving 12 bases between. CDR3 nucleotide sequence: TGTGCCAGTAGTACCACCGGCAGGACTAACTATGGCTACACCTTC. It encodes CASSTTGRTNYGYTF.

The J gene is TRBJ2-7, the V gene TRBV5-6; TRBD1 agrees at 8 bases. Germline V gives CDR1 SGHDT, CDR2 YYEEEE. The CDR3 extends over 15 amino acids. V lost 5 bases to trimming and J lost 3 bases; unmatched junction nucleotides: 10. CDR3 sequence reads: CASSSIPGQDYEQYF. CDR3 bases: TGTGCCAGCAGTTCTATCCCGGGACAGGACTACGAGCAGTACTTC.

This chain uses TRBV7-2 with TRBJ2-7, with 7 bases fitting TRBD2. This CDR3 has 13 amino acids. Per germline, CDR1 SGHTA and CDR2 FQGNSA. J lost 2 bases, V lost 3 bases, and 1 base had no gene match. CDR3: CASSLGRAYEQYF. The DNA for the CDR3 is TGTGCCAGCAGCTTGGGGAGGGCCTACGAGCAGTACTTC. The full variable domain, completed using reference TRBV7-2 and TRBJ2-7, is GAGVSQSPSNKVTEKGKDVELRCDPISGHTALYWYRQSLGQGLEFLIYFQGNSAPDKSGLPSDRFSAERTGGSVSTLTIQRTQQEDSAVYLCASSLGRAYEQYFGPGTRLTVT.

The CDR3 sequence: CASSLVSRRAYNEQFF. In DNA form, the CDR3 reads TGTGCCAGCAGCTTGGTTTCTCGGCGGGCTTACAATGAGCAGTTCTTC. This sequence joins TRBV5-4 and TRBJ2-1; D may be TRBD2 (5 bases). The CDR3 loop spans 16 amino acids. Germline V gives CDR1 SGHNT, CDR2 YYREEE (reference sequence). Between the trimmed V and J ends, which lost 0 bases and 4 bases, there was a span of 14 bases.

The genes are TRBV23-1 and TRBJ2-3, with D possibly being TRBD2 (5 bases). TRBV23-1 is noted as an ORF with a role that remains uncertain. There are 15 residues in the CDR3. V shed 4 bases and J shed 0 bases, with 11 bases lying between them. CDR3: CASSRNSASTDTQYF. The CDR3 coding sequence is TGCGCCAGCAGTCGGAATAGCGCTAGCACAGATACGCAGTATTTT.

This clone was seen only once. CDR3 residues: CASSLSGQFTDTQYF. In DNA form, the CDR3 reads TGCGCCAGCAGCTTGTCGGGACAGTTCACAGATACGCAGTATTTT. V gene TRBV5-1 combines with J gene TRBJ2-3; TRBD1 matches at 7 bases. The CDR3 consists of 15 residues. CDR1 and CDR2 (germline): SGHRS, YFSETQ. Trimming took 1 base from V and 2 from J; bases not matched to a gene: 4.

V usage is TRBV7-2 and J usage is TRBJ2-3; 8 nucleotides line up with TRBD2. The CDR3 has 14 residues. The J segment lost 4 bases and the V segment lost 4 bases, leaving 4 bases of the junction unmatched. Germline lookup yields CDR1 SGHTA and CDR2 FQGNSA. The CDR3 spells CASSYLAGPDTQYF. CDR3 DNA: TGTGCCAGCAGCTACTTAGCGGGGCCAGATACGCAGTATTTT.

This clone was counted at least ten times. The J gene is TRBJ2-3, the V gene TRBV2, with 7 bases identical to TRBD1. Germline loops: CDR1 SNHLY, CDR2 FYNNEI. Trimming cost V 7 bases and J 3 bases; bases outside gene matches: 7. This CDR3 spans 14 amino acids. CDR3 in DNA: TGTGCCAGCAACCTAGACAGGGCAACAGATACGCAGTATTTT. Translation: CASNLDRATDTQYF.

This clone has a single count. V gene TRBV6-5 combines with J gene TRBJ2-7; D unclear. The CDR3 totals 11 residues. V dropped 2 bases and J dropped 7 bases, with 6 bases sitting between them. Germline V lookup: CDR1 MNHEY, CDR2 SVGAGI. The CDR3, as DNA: TGTGCCAGCAGTTACGGAGCTGAGCAGTACTTC. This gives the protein CASSYGAEQYF.

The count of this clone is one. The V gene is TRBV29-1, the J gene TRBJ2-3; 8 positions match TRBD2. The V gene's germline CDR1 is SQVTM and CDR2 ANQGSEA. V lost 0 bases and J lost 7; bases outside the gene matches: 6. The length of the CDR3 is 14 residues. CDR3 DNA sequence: TGCAGCGTTGAAGAGCGGGGGGCCACCTATACGCAGTATTTT. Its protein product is CSVEERGATYTQYF.

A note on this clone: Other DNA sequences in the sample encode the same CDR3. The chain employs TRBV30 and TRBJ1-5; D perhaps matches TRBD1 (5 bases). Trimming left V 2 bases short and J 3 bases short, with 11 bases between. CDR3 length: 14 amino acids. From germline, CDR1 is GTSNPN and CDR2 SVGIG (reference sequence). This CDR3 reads CAWSSDRLNQPQHF. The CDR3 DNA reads TGTGCCTGGAGTAGCGACAGACTCAATCAGCCCCAGCATTTT.

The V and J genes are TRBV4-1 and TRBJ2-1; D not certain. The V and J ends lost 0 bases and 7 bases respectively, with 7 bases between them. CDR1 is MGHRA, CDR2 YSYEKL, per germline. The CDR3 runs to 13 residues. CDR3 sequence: CASSQELRNEQFF. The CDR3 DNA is TGCGCCAGCAGCCAAGAATTACGGAATGAGCAGTTCTTC.

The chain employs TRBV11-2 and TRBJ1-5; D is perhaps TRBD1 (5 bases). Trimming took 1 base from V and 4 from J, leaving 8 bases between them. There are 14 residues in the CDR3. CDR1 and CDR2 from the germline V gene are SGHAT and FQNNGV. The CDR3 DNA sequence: TGTGCCAGCAGCTTAGGGGCAGGGAATCAGCCCCAGCATTTT. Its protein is CASSLGAGNQPQHF.

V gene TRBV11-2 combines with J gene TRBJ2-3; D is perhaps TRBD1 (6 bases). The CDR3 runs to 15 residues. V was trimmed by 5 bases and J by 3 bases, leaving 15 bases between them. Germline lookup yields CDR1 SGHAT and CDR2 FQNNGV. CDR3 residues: CASSRQASRTDTQYF. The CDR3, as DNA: TGTGCCAGCAGCCGACAGGCCTCTAGGACAGATACGCAGTATTTT.

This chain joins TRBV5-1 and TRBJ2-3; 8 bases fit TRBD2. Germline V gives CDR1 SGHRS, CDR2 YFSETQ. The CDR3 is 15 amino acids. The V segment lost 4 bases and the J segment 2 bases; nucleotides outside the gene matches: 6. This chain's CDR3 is CASSPAGGYTDTQYF. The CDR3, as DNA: TGCGCCAGCAGCCCTGCGGGGGGCTACACAGATACGCAGTATTTT.

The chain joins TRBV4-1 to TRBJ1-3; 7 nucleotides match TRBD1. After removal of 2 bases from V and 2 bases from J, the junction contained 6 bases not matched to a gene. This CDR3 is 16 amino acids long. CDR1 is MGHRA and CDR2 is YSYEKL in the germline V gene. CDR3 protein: CASSQPGQAAGNTIYF. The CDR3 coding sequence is TGCGCCAGCAGCCAACCCGGACAGGCTGCTGGAAACACCATATATTTT.

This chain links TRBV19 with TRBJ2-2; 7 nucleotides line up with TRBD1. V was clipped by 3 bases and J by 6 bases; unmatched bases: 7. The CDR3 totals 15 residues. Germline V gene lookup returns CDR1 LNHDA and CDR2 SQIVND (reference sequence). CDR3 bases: TGTGCCAGTAGTATCGACAGGGTCTCGGCCGGGGAGCTGTTTTTT. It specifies CASSIDRVSAGELFF.

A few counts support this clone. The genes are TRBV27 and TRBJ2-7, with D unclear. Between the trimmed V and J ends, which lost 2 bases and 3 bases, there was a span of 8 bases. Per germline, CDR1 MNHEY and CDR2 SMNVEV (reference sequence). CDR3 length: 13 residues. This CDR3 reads CASSLGRRYEQYF. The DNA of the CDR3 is TGTGCCAGCAGTTTAGGGCGACGCTACGAGCAGTACTTC.

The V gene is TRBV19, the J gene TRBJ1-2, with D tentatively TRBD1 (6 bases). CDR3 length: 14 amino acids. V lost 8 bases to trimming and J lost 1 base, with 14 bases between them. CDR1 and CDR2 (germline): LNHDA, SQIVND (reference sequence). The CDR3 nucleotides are TGTGCCAGTCGAAGTGACAGGCGTAACTATGGCTACACCTTC. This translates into CASRSDRRNYGYTF.

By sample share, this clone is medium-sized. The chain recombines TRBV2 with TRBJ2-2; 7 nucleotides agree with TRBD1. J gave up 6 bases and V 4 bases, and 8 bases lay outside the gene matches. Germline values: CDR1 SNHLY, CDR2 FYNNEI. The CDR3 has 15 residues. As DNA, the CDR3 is TGTGCCAGCAGTGGAGGACAGGTGTCCCCCGGGGAGCTGTTTTTT. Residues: CASSGGQVSPGELFF.

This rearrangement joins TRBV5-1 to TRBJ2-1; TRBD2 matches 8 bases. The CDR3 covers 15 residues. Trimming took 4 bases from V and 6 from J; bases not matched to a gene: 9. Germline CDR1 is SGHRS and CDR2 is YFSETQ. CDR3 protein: CASSPGGVGLNEQFF. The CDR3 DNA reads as TGCGCCAGCAGCCCGGGGGGGGTAGGACTCAATGAGCAGTTCTTC.